This T cell receptor (beta chain) emerged from a study of control samples from healthy donors and cancer patients. Clones were sequenced by immunoSEQ multiplex PCR, and TCRdb holds only the in-frame ones, with some missing. The sample shows about 85,000 clones, roughly 86% of them seen only once. V gave up 0 bases and J gave up 5 bases; unmatched junction bases: 21. The germline gives CDR1 SGHRS, CDR2 YFSETQ. The CDR3 extends over 21 amino acids. The chain is built from TRBV5-1 and TRBJ2-5; 11 bases align to TRBD2. The receptor was derived from a man aged 45-60 years in good health. Input material: blood. The CDR3 reads CASSLEPIRHVTSGARETQYF. The CDR3 bases are TGCGCCAGCAGCTTGGAACCCATCAGGCACGTGACTAGCGGGGCCCGGGAGACCCAGTACTTC.